This T cell receptor beta chain was identified in a study of OX40 agonist ivuxolimab in advanced cancers. On the study more broadly: Past anti-PD-1, anti-PD-L1 or anti-CTLA-4 therapy was accepted, and 30% to 45% had received some. Overall study findings and caveats: The study found among the lowest clonal expansion in partial responders at 0.1-3.0 mg/kg. On average, CD8+ T cells showed a greater number of expanded clones than CD4+.

V lost 1 base and J lost 5; bases outside the gene matches: 6. There are 15 residues in the CDR3. Looked up from germline, CDR1 is MNHEY and CDR2 is SVGAGI. About this clone itself: Its antigen is as yet unknown.

Method: immunoSEQ multiplex PCR; TCRdb's copy keeps in-frame clones and lacks some. The data contain over 100,000 clones, approximately 94% of them singletons. The genes are TRBV6-5 and TRBJ2-7, with 9 nucleotides matching TRBD1. The specimen was CD4+ or CD8+ T cells sorted from blood, collected in a trial of the OX40 agonist ivuxolimab. This sequence originates from an adult with an advanced solid tumor such as melanoma, head and neck, liver or kidney cancer. CDR3 sequence (DNA): TGTGCCAGCAGTTACTTTACAGGGGGCGCGAACGAGCAGTACTTC. Its protein product is CASSYFTGGANEQYF.